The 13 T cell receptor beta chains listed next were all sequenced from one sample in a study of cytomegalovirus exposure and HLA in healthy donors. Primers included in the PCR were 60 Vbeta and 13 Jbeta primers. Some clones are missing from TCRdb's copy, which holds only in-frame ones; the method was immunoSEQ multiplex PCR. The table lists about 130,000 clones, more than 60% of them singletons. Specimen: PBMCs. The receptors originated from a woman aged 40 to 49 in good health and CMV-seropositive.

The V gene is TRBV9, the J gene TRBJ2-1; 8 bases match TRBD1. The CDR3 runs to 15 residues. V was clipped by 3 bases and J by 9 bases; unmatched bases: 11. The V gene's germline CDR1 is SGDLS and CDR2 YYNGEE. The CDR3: CASSASGQEGVEQFF. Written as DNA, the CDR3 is TGTGCCAGCAGCGCCTCGGGACAGGAGGGGGTTGAGCAGTTCTTC.

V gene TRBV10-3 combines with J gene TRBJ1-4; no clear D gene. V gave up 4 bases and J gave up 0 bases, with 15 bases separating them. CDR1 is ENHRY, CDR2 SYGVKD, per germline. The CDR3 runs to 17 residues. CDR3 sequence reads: CAISGRLTLATNEKLFF. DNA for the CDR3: TGTGCCATCAGTGGCCGACTTACTCTTGCAACTAATGAAAAACTGTTTTTT.

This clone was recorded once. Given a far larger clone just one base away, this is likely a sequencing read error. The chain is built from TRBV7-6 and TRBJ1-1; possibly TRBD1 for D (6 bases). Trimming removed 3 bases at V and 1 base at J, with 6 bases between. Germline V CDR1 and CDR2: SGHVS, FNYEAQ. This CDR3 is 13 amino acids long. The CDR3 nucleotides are TGTGCCAGCAGCTTGGGACAGAACACTGAAGCTTTCTTT. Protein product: CASSLGQNTEAFF.

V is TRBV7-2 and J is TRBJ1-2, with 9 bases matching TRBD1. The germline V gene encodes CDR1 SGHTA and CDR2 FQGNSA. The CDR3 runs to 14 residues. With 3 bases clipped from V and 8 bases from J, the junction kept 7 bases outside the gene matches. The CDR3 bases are TGTGCCAGCAGCTTTGACGGGACAGGGAGCGGCTACACCTTC. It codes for CASSFDGTGSGYTF.

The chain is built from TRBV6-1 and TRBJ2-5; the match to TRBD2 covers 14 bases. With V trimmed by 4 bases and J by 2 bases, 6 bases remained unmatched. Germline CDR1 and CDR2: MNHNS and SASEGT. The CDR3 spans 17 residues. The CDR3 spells CASSAGTSGSGQETQYF. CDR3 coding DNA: TGTGCCAGCAGTGCTGGGACTAGCGGGAGCGGGCAAGAGACCCAGTACTTC.

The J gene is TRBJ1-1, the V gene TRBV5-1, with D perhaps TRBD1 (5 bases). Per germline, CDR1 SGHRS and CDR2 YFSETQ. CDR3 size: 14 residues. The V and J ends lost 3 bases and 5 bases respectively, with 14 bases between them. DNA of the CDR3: TGCGCCAGCAGCTACGGGGGGGAATGGACTGAAGCTTTCTTT. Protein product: CASSYGGEWTEAFF.

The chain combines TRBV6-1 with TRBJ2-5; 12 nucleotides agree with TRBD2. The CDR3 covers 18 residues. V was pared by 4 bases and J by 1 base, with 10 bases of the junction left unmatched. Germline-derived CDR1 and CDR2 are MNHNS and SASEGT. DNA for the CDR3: TGTGCCAGCAGTGCTGTCACTAGCGGGGGGCCCACCCAAGAGACCCAGTACTTC. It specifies CASSAVTSGGPTQETQYF.

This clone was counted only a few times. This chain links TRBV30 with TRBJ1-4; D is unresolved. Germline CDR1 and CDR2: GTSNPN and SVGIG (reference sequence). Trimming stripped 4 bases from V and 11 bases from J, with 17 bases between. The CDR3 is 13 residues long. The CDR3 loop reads CAWTRPGIGKLFF. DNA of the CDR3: TGTGCCTGGACCAGGCCGGGGATTGGGAAACTGTTTTTT.

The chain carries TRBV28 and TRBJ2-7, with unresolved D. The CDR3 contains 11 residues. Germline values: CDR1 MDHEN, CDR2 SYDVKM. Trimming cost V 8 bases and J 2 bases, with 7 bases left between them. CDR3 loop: CASQSAYEQYF. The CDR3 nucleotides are TGTGCCAGCCAATCAGCCTACGAGCAGTACTTC.

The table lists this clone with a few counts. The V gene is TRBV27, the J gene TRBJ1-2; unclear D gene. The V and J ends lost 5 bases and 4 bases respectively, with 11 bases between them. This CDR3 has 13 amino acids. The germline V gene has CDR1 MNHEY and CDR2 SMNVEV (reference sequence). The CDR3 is CASSAGGSYGYTF. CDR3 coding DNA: TGTGCCAGCAGTGCAGGCGGGTCCTATGGCTACACCTTC.

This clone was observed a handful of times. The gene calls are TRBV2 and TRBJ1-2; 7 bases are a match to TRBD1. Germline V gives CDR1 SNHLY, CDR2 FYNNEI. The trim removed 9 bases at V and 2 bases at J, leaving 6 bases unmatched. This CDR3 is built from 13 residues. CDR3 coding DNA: TGTGCCAGGGGACAGTCGAGCAACTATGGCTACACCTTC. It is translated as CARGQSSNYGYTF. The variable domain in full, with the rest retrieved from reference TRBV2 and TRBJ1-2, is EPEVTQTPSHQVTQMGQEVILRCVPISNHLYFYWYRQILGQKVEFLVSFYNNEISEKSEIFDDQFSVERPDGSNFTLKIRSTKLEDSAMYFCARGQSSNYGYTFGSGTRLTVV.

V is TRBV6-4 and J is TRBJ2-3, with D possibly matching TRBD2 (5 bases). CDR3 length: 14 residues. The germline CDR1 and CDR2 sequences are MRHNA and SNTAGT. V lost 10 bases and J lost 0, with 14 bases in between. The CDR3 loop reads CATKRGYSTDTQYF. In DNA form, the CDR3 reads TGTGCCACAAAACGAGGGTACAGCACAGATACGCAGTATTTT.

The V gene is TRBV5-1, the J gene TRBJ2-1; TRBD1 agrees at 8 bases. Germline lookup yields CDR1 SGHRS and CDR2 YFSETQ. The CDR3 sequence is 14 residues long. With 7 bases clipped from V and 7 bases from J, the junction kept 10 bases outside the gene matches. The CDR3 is CASSRTGSLNEQFF. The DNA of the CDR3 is TGCGCCAGCTCAAGGACAGGGTCGTTGAATGAGCAGTTCTTC.